This T cell receptor beta chain was profiled in a study of shared clonotypes between healthy human individuals. Study details: Per donor, three plates held CD4 naive cells, three held CD4 memory, two held CD8 naive and one held CD8 memory. The study's findings and limits: It was the non-shared clonotypes that had lower generation probabilities than clonotypes shared by all four donors.

Memory CD4+ cells were the fraction left after CD45RA+ naive selection. The junction had 10 bases not matched to a gene; V was cut back by 7 bases and J by 6 bases. The CDR3 has 15 amino acids. Germline assignment: CDR1 MDHEN and CDR2 SYDVKM. Concerning this clone: Its antigen remains unknown.

Profiling relied on immunoSEQ multiplex PCR, and the TCRdb table lists in-frame clones only, not all of them. In the table there are a few million clones, 93% of which are singletons. Specimen: naive CD4+ T cells from PBMCs. As for subset: CD45RA+ positively selected. This clonotype originated in a man between 18 and 29 years old in good health. Some clones in this sample may be carry-over from other donors' samples. The chain is built from TRBV28 and TRBJ1-5; TRBD1 agrees at 9 bases. Here the CDR3 DNA reads TGTGCCAGCACCCCCGGGACAGGGTACTTTCAGCCCCAGCATTTT. Encoded protein: CASTPGTGYFQPQHF. Variable domain in full (rest from reference TRBV28 and TRBJ1-5): DVKVTQSSRYLVKRTGEKVFLECVQDMDHENMFWYRQDPGLGLRLIYFSYDVKMKEKGDIPEGYSVSREKKERFSLILESASTNQTSMYLCASTPGTGYFQPQHFGDGTRLSIL.